The rows below give T cell receptor beta chains drawn from one sample of a study of identical twins' blood T cells. A single record per CDR3 protein comes from TCRdb applying MiXCR to the 5' RACE reads. Of a few hundred thousand distinct CDR3 sequences in the sample, roughly 27% are singletons; the top ten hold 5.5% to 7%. Sequencing was carried out using PBMCs. The receptors derive from a woman aged 18 to 55 in good health. The CDR3 runs from the conserved cysteine through the conserved F or W. D genes are given only for firm matches. The size field is filled for only some rows; it gives once, few, many or a size class.

abundance: .; d_gene: .; j_gene: TRBJ2-1; v_gene: TRBV12-3/TRBV12-4; CDR3nt: TGTGCCAGCAGTGCCCCCATGAAGGGGGTTGGGGGTGAGCAGTTCTTC; CDR3aa: CASSAPMKGVGGEQFF
abundance: many; d_gene: TRBD2; j_gene: TRBJ2-1; v_gene: TRBV3-1; CDR3nt: TGTGCCAGCAGCCAAGCCAGCGGGAGCTCCTACAATGAGCAGTTCTTC; CDR3aa: CASSQASGSSYNEQFF
abundance: many; d_gene: .; j_gene: TRBJ2-7; v_gene: TRBV12-3/TRBV12-4; CDR3nt: TGTGCCAGCAGCGGACCTAGCTACGAGCAGTACTTC; CDR3aa: CASSGPSYEQYF
abundance: .; d_gene: .; j_gene: TRBJ2-3; v_gene: TRBV6-5; CDR3nt: TGTGCCAGCAGCCGGGACTTCACAGATACGCAGTATTTT; CDR3aa: CASSRDFTDTQYF
abundance: few; d_gene: .; j_gene: TRBJ1-3; v_gene: TRBV28; CDR3nt: TGTGCCAGCAGTGCCCCCGGGGCTTATGGAAACACCATATATTTT; CDR3aa: CASSAPGAYGNTIYF
abundance: few; d_gene: TRBD1; j_gene: TRBJ1-6; v_gene: TRBV5-6; CDR3nt: TGTGCCAGCAGCTATACAGGGGATTCACCCCTCCACTTT; CDR3aa: CASSYTGDSPLHF
abundance: .; d_gene: TRBD2; j_gene: TRBJ2-1; v_gene: TRBV4-3; CDR3nt: TGCGCCAGCAGCCAAGCTAGCGGGGAGCCCTACAATGAGCAGTTCTTC; CDR3aa: CASSQASGEPYNEQFF
abundance: .; d_gene: TRBD1; j_gene: TRBJ1-1; v_gene: TRBV19; CDR3nt: TGTGCCAGTAGTTCGTACAGGGGAGCAACTGAAGCTTTCTTT; CDR3aa: CASSSYRGATEAFF
abundance: few; d_gene: .; j_gene: TRBJ2-3; v_gene: TRBV11-3; CDR3nt: TGTGCCAGCAGCCCCAAAACCTATAGAAAAACCACAGATACGCAGTATTTT; CDR3aa: CASSPKTYRKTTDTQYF
abundance: many; d_gene: .; j_gene: TRBJ2-5; v_gene: TRBV12-3/TRBV12-4; CDR3nt: TGTGCCAGCAGTTTGTCCAGCCGTTACCAAGAGACCCAGTACTTC; CDR3aa: CASSLSSRYQETQYF
abundance: .; d_gene: .; j_gene: TRBJ2-3; v_gene: TRBV29-1; CDR3nt: TGCAGCGTTTGCAGGTTCACAGATACGCAGTATTTT; CDR3aa: CSVCRFTDTQYF
abundance: .; d_gene: TRBD1; j_gene: TRBJ1-2; v_gene: TRBV20-1; CDR3nt: TGCAGTGCTCCGATTGACAGGGTCTATGGCTACACCTTC; CDR3aa: CSAPIDRVYGYTF
abundance: few; d_gene: TRBD1; j_gene: TRBJ1-6; v_gene: TRBV20-1; CDR3nt: TGCAGTGCTAGAGACGACAGGGGATATAATTCACCCCTCCACTTT; CDR3aa: CSARDDRGYNSPLHF
abundance: .; d_gene: TRBD2; j_gene: TRBJ2-1; v_gene: TRBV11-2; CDR3nt: TGTGCCAGCAGCACTAGCGGGTTTTACAATGAGCAGTTCTTC; CDR3aa: CASSTSGFYNEQFF
abundance: .; d_gene: .; j_gene: TRBJ2-2; v_gene: TRBV20-1; CDR3nt: TGCAGTGCTAGAGGGGGAAGGGGGGAGCTGTTTTTT; CDR3aa: CSARGGRGELFF
abundance: few; d_gene: .; j_gene: TRBJ1-5; v_gene: TRBV20-1; CDR3nt: TGCAGTGCTAGACAGGATAGCAATCAGCCCCAGCATTTT; CDR3aa: CSARQDSNQPQHF
abundance: .; d_gene: .; j_gene: TRBJ2-7; v_gene: TRBV5-1; CDR3nt: TGCGCCAGCAGTAATATCTACGAGCAGTACTTC; CDR3aa: CASSNIYEQYF
abundance: few; d_gene: TRBD1; j_gene: TRBJ1-5; v_gene: TRBV29-1; CDR3nt: TGCAGCGTTCGGGGACAGGGGTCCAATCAGCCCCAGCATTTT; CDR3aa: CSVRGQGSNQPQHF
abundance: many; d_gene: .; j_gene: TRBJ1-1; v_gene: TRBV5-5; CDR3nt: TGTGCCAGCAGCAGTAGCGTTGCGGAAAACACTGAAGCTTTCTTT; CDR3aa: CASSSSVAENTEAFF
abundance: .; d_gene: .; j_gene: TRBJ1-4; v_gene: TRBV7-9; CDR3nt: TGTGCCAGCAGCTCCCGGACAACTAATGAAAAACTGTTTTTT; CDR3aa: CASSSRTTNEKLFF
abundance: .; d_gene: TRBD1; j_gene: TRBJ1-2; v_gene: TRBV12-5; CDR3nt: TGTGCTAGTGGTAAGACAGGGCCCGCTGGCTACACCTTC; CDR3aa: CASGKTGPAGYTF
abundance: .; d_gene: .; j_gene: TRBJ2-4; v_gene: TRBV12-3/TRBV12-4; CDR3nt: TGTGCCAGCAGTCACCGTAGGGGGAGGGGAAACATTCAGTACTTC; CDR3aa: CASSHRRGRGNIQYF
abundance: few; d_gene: .; j_gene: TRBJ1-2; v_gene: TRBV9; CDR3nt: TGTGCCAGCAGCGTAGACTATTCGTTGGGGGGCTACACCTTC; CDR3aa: CASSVDYSLGGYTF
abundance: .; d_gene: .; j_gene: TRBJ2-1; v_gene: TRBV7-8; CDR3nt: TGTGCCAGCAGCTTATTTGGGGGCGAGGTCAATGAGCAGTTCTTC; CDR3aa: CASSLFGGEVNEQFF
abundance: .; d_gene: .; j_gene: TRBJ1-3; v_gene: TRBV29-1; CDR3nt: TGCAGCGCTCAGCGGGTCTCTGGAAACACCATATATTTT; CDR3aa: CSAQRVSGNTIYF
abundance: .; d_gene: TRBD1; j_gene: TRBJ1-1; v_gene: TRBV29-1; CDR3nt: TGCAGCGTTGCTCCGGGACAGAGAATGAACACTGAAGCTTTCTTT; CDR3aa: CSVAPGQRMNTEAFF
abundance: .; d_gene: .; j_gene: TRBJ2-7; v_gene: TRBV6-5; CDR3nt: TGTGCCAGCGGATACTACGAGCAGTACTTC; CDR3aa: CASGYYEQYF
abundance: .; d_gene: TRBD2; j_gene: TRBJ2-1; v_gene: TRBV13; CDR3nt: TGTGCCAGCAGCCGGACGGGGGGTGAGCAGTTCTTC; CDR3aa: CASSRTGGEQFF
abundance: .; d_gene: TRBD2; j_gene: TRBJ2-1; v_gene: TRBV20-1; CDR3nt: TGCAGTGCTAGAATTAGCGGGAGGGACAATGAGCAGTTCTTC; CDR3aa: CSARISGRDNEQFF
abundance: .; d_gene: .; j_gene: TRBJ2-1; v_gene: TRBV25-1; CDR3nt: TGTGCCAGCAGTCCCTTTAGACAGGCCGGGGGCTACAATGAGCAGTTCTTC; CDR3aa: CASSPFRQAGGYNEQFF
abundance: .; d_gene: .; j_gene: TRBJ1-1; v_gene: TRBV6-5; CDR3nt: TGTGCCAGCAGTTCCTTCATGAACACTGAAGCTTTCTTT; CDR3aa: CASSSFMNTEAFF
abundance: few; d_gene: .; j_gene: TRBJ1-1; v_gene: TRBV19; CDR3nt: TGTGCCAGTAATCCCCGGACTAGGAACACTGAAGCTTTCTTT; CDR3aa: CASNPRTRNTEAFF
abundance: few; d_gene: TRBD1; j_gene: TRBJ1-1; v_gene: TRBV27; CDR3nt: TGTGCCAGCAGTTTCCAACAGGGGTGGACTGAAGCTTTCTTT; CDR3aa: CASSFQQGWTEAFF
abundance: few; d_gene: .; j_gene: TRBJ1-1; v_gene: TRBV3-1; CDR3nt: TGTGCCAGCAGCCAAGTAGGATCCGTTGAAGCTTTCTTT; CDR3aa: CASSQVGSVEAFF
abundance: few; d_gene: .; j_gene: TRBJ2-2; v_gene: TRBV29-1; CDR3nt: TGCAGCATCACAGGGTTGGGCACCGGGGAGCTGTTTTTT; CDR3aa: CSITGLGTGELFF
abundance: few; d_gene: .; j_gene: TRBJ2-7; v_gene: TRBV4-3; CDR3nt: TGCGCCAGCAGCCAAGATTCGCAGGGTAGTCACGAGCAGTACTTC; CDR3aa: CASSQDSQGSHEQYF
abundance: .; d_gene: .; j_gene: TRBJ1-2; v_gene: TRBV30; CDR3nt: TGTGCCTGGAGTGGAGGGACTTACTATGGCTACACCTTC; CDR3aa: CAWSGGTYYGYTF
abundance: .; d_gene: TRBD1; j_gene: TRBJ1-1; v_gene: TRBV5-1; CDR3nt: TGCGCCAGCAGCAAAGGGACAGTTGAAGCTTTCTTT; CDR3aa: CASSKGTVEAFF
abundance: few; d_gene: .; j_gene: TRBJ1-2; v_gene: TRBV20-1; CDR3nt: TGCAGTGCTAGAGAAGGGGGAGCTAACTATGGCTACACCTTC; CDR3aa: CSAREGGANYGYTF
abundance: .; d_gene: TRBD2; j_gene: TRBJ2-3; v_gene: TRBV5-1; CDR3nt: TGCGCCAGCGCTGGGAGGGGACCTTTTAGCACAGATACGCAGTATTTT; CDR3aa: CASAGRGPFSTDTQYF
abundance: .; d_gene: .; j_gene: TRBJ1-1; v_gene: TRBV5-1; CDR3nt: TGCGCCAGCAGCTTCCTAGGGGCTGACACTGAAGCTTTCTTT; CDR3aa: CASSFLGADTEAFF
abundance: .; d_gene: .; j_gene: TRBJ2-2; v_gene: TRBV13; CDR3nt: TGTGCCACCCTGACCGGGACCTCTAACACCGGGGAGCCGTTTTTT; CDR3aa: CATLTGTSNTGEPFF
abundance: .; d_gene: .; j_gene: TRBJ1-2; v_gene: TRBV15; CDR3nt: TGTGCCACCAGCAGTCACAGGGACTATGGCTACACCTTC; CDR3aa: CATSSHRDYGYTF
abundance: many; d_gene: .; j_gene: TRBJ1-3; v_gene: TRBV7-8; CDR3nt: TGTGCCAGCAGCTTGGTAGCCTTCTCTGGAAACACCATATATTTT; CDR3aa: CASSLVAFSGNTIYF
abundance: .; d_gene: TRBD1; j_gene: TRBJ1-5; v_gene: TRBV20-1; CDR3nt: TGCAGTGCTAGTGACAGGGAACTCGGTCAGCCCCAGCATTTT; CDR3aa: CSASDRELGQPQHF
abundance: many; d_gene: .; j_gene: TRBJ1-4; v_gene: TRBV16; CDR3nt: TGTGCCAGCAGCCAATCACGGGCAACTAATGAAAAACTGTTTTTT; CDR3aa: CASSQSRATNEKLFF
abundance: .; d_gene: .; j_gene: TRBJ1-5; v_gene: TRBV7-9; CDR3nt: TGTGCCAGCAGCTTACGGTCAGGGAAAGGGAAAAGGGATCAGCCCCAGCATTTT; CDR3aa: CASSLRSGKGKRDQPQHF
abundance: .; d_gene: .; j_gene: TRBJ1-3; v_gene: TRBV7-2; CDR3nt: TGTGCCAGCAGCTATGAACAGGGAAACACCATATATTTT; CDR3aa: CASSYEQGNTIYF
abundance: .; d_gene: .; j_gene: TRBJ2-3; v_gene: TRBV10-3; CDR3nt: TGTGCCATCAGTGAGTCATGGGCCCGCACAGATACGCAGTATTTT; CDR3aa: CAISESWARTDTQYF
abundance: few; d_gene: .; j_gene: TRBJ1-4; v_gene: TRBV7-9; CDR3nt: TGTGCCAGCAGCTTAGCGGGGGGCAGGAAAAAACTGTTTTTT; CDR3aa: CASSLAGGRKKLFF
abundance: many; d_gene: .; j_gene: TRBJ2-1; v_gene: TRBV29-1; CDR3nt: TGCAGCGTTGAATCCCGGACGGTCAATGAGCAGTTCTTC; CDR3aa: CSVESRTVNEQFF
abundance: .; d_gene: .; j_gene: TRBJ2-1; v_gene: TRBV4-3; CDR3nt: TGCGCCAGCAGCCACCATGGGGCTTTTGAGCAGTTCTTC; CDR3aa: CASSHHGAFEQFF
abundance: .; d_gene: TRBD2; j_gene: TRBJ2-1; v_gene: TRBV10-2; CDR3nt: TGCGCCAGCAGTCTGTCTAGCGGGAGGAATGAGCAGTTCTTC; CDR3aa: CASSLSSGRNEQFF
abundance: many; d_gene: .; j_gene: TRBJ2-7; v_gene: TRBV28; CDR3nt: TGTGCCAGCAGTGCTATTTCGGGGCTCGAGCAGTACTTC; CDR3aa: CASSAISGLEQYF